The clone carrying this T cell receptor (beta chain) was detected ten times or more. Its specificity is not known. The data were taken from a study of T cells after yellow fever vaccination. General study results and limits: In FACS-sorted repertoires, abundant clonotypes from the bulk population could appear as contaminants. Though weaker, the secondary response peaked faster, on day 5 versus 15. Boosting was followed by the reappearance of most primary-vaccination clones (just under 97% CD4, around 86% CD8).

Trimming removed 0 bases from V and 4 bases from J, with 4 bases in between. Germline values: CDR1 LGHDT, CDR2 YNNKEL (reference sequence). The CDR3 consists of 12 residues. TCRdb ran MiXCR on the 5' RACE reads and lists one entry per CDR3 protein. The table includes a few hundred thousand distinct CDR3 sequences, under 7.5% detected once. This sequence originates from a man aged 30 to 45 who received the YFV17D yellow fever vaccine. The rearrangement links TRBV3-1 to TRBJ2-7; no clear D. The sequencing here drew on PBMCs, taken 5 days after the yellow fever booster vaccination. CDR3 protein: CASSQDTYEQYF. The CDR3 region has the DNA TGTGCCAGCAGCCAAGACACGTACGAGCAGTACTTC.